This TCR beta chain comes out of a study of control samples from healthy donors and cancer patients. The data were produced by immunoSEQ multiplex PCR, yet TCRdb's version contains in-frame clones alone and is incomplete. The sample holds roughly 100,000 clones; around 89% are singletons and the top ten take about 18%. Sequenced material: PBMCs. This clonotype was sampled from a man between 60 and 75 years old with lung cancer.

The CDR3 DNA reads TGTGCCAGCAGTCCCGCTTTAGGACAGGGGACCTATGGCTACACCTTC. The encoded protein is CASSPALGQGTYGYTF. The V call is TRBV7-2, the J call TRBJ1-2, with 9 bases aligning to TRBD1. In germline, CDR1 is SGHTA, CDR2 FQGNSA. The CDR3 is 16 amino acids. The V and J ends lost 6 bases and 4 bases, in that order; junction bases with no gene match: 12. Together with reference TRBV7-2 and TRBJ1-2, the CDR3 gives the full variable domain: GAGVSQSPSNKVTEKGKDVELRCDPISGHTALYWYRQSLGQGLEFLIYFQGNSAPDKSGLPSDRFSAERTGGSVSTLTIQRTQQEDSAVYLCASSPALGQGTYGYTFGSGTRLTVV.